Listed below are T cell receptor beta chains from one sample, sequenced in a study of T cell responses to AZD1222 COVID-19 vaccine. Repertoires were generated with immunoSEQ multiplex PCR, while TCRdb's copy carries only in-frame clones and drops some. The sample has approximately 100,000 clones, around 90% seen once. Sequencing used peripheral blood, obtained on day 0 of MenACWY control vaccination. Receptor source: an adult in good health. Each CDR3 is given with its conserved first and last residue. The D gene is left open where the match is weak. Not all rows give a size; the values are once, few, many and, for expanded clones, a class.

TRBJ2-7	NA	NA	TRBV28	12	TGTGCCAGCAATAGCAGGGGCTACGAGCAGTACTTC	CASNSRGYEQYF
TRBJ2-2	TRBD2	NA	TRBV6-5	13	TGTGCCAGCAAGTCTAGCGGGGCTCGGGAGCTGTTTTTT	CASKSSGARELFF
TRBJ2-7	NA	NA	TRBV7-9	15	TGTGCCAGCAGCTTAGCATCGGACGGAGCCTACGAGCAGTACTTC	CASSLASDGAYEQYF
TRBJ1-6	NA	NA	TRBV19	18	TGTGCCAGTAGCAACGGGGCCCTACAAATTATACCGGAATCACCCCTCCACTTT	CASSNGALQIIPESPLHF
TRBJ1-6	NA	NA	TRBV27	15	TGTGCCAGCAGTTTAACGGCCTACGGGAATTCACCCCTCCACTTT	CASSLTAYGNSPLHF
TRBJ2-7	TRBD1	NA	TRBV4-1	15	TGCGCCAGCAGCCAAGTAGGGACAGGGAATGGTGAGCAGTACTTC	CASSQVGTGNGEQYF
TRBJ2-7	NA	NA	TRBV24-1	13	TGTGCCACCAGTGAAGGCCTCTCCTACGAGCAGTACTTC	CATSEGLSYEQYF
TRBJ2-3	NA	NA	TRBV25-1	16	TGTGCCAGCAGTCCCCCCCAGGGGCCCAGCACAGATACGCAGTATTTT	CASSPPQGPSTDTQYF
TRBJ2-2	NA	NA	TRBV2	13	TGTGCCAGCAGTGAAAGGACCACCGGGGAGCTGTTTTTT	CASSERTTGELFF
TRBJ1-2	TRBD1	NA	TRBV10-3	16	TGTGCCATCAGTGAACAGGGGCCGTCTACAAACTATGGCTACACCTTC	CAISEQGPSTNYGYTF
TRBJ1-5	NA	NA	TRBV10-3	10	TGTGGTGGGCCTGGGCAGCCCCAGCATTTT	CGGPGQPQHF
TRBJ2-3	NA	NA	TRBV14	13	TGTGCCAGCAGCCAACAGCACACAGATACGCAGTATTTT	CASSQQHTDTQYF
TRBJ2-3	NA	once	TRBV19	11	TGTGCCAGTAGTATTATAGATACGCAGTATTTT	CASSIIDTQYF
TRBJ1-4	TRBD1	NA	TRBV7-2	14	TGTGCCAGCAGCCCCGACAGGGGGAGTGAAAAACTGTTTTTT	CASSPDRGSEKLFF
TRBJ1-6	NA	NA	TRBV11-2	14	TGTGCCAGCAGCTTCAACGACAGGCATTCACCCCTCCACTTT	CASSFNDRHSPLHF
TRBJ1-4	NA	NA	TRBV19	15	TGTGCCAGTTCGAACGCCGCATGGACTAATGAAAAACTGTTTTTT	CASSNAAWTNEKLFF
TRBJ2-3	NA	NA	TRBV6-5	16	TGTGCCAGCAGTTCCACCGGACTCCCCCTCACAGATACGCAGTATTTT	CASSSTGLPLTDTQYF
TRBJ1-3	TRBD1	NA	TRBV2	14	TGTGCCAGCAGACGGACAGGGGGAGGAAACACCATATATTTT	CASRRTGGGNTIYF
TRBJ1-4	TRBD1	few	TRBV5-1	14	TGCGCCAGCAGCCGACAGGGGGCGGATGAAAAACTGTTTTTT	CASSRQGADEKLFF
TRBJ1-6	NA	NA	TRBV5-4	15	TGTGCCAGCAGCTTGTCGACTTCCTATAATTCACCCCTCCACTTT	CASSLSTSYNSPLHF
TRBJ2-7	NA	NA	TRBV27	13	TGTGCCAGCAGTTTATCTAGGACCAGCGAGCAGTACTTC	CASSLSRTSEQYF
TRBJ2-1	NA	NA	TRBV18	15	TGTGCCAGCTCAAGCGACCACAGCTCCTACAATGAGCAGTTCTTC	CASSSDHSSYNEQFF
TRBJ1-5	NA	NA	TRBV28	18	TGTGCCAGCAGTCTCTTGTCGGGGGGCTGGCATCCCGGTCAGCCCCAGCATTTT	CASSLLSGGWHPGQPQHF
TRBJ2-1	NA	NA	TRBV6-1	14	TGTGCCAGCAGTGAAGGGGAACCGTACAATGAGCAGTTCTTC	CASSEGEPYNEQFF